This record looks at one T cell receptor beta chain sequence and its context. The entry originates in a study of blood T cell repertoires in COVID-19. Study as a whole: PBMCs, B-cell-depleted T cells, or T cells provided the cDNA or gDNA that made up the material.

This CDR3 is 16 amino acids long. In the original workflow: By means of reference gene primer amplification, nucleated cell counts were estimated. Using immunoSEQ multiplex PCR, the repertoire was profiled, and TCRdb retains in-frame clones only, with some absent. The D gene and trimming were derived from the DNA, and the V and J assignments and clone size from that table. The table lists about 100,000 clones, approximately 81% of them singletons. The sequenced material came from peripheral blood. V usage is TRBV21-1 and J usage is TRBJ2-1; TRBD2, as called in the table, went unchecked against the DNA. TRBV21-1 is a known pseudogene. This receptor was identified in a human donor in a cohort sampled during active COVID-19. CDR3 nucleotide sequence: TGTGCCAGCAGCAAGCGGGCTAGCGGGAAATTCAATGAGCAGTTCTTC. Translating gives CASSKRASGKFNEQFF.